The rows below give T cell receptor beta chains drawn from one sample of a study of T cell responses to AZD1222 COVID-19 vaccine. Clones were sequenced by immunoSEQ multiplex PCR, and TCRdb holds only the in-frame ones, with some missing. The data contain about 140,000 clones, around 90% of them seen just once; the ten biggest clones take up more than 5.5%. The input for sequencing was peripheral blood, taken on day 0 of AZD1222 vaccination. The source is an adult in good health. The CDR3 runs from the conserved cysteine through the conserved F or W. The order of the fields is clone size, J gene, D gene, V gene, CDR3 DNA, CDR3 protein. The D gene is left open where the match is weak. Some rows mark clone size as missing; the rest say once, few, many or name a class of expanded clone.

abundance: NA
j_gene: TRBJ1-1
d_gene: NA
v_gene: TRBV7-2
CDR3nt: TGTGCCAGCACCCCGGAGGCGCAATTGAACACTGAAGCTTTCTTT
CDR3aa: CASTPEAQLNTEAFF

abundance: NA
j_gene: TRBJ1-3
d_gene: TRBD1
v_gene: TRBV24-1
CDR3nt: TGTGCCACCAGTGATTCGGCCCGGGACAGGGGGCGCGAAACCATATATTTT
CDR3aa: CATSDSARDRGRETIYF

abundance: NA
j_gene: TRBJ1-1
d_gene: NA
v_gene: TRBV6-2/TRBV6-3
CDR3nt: TGTGCCAGCAGTCTCCGGGGGAGGGGAGCTGAAGCTTTCTTT
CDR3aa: CASSLRGRGAEAFF

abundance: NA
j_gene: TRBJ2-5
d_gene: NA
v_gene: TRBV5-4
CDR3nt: TGTGCCAGCACCTCCGGGACCCGGGAGACCCAGTACTTC
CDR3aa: CASTSGTRETQYF

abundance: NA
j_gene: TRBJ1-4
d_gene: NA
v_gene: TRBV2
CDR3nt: TGTGCCAGCACTCATGGGACGGCACTTAATGAAAAACTGTTTTTT
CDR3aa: CASTHGTALNEKLFF

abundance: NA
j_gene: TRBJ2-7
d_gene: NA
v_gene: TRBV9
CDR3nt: TGTGCCAGCAGCTCGGGGACGGCCAGCTCCTACGAGCAGTACTTC
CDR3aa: CASSSGTASSYEQYF

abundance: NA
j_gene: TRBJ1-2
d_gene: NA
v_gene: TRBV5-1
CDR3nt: TGCGCCAGCAGCGTGACCGACAACTATGGCTACACCTTC
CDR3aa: CASSVTDNYGYTF

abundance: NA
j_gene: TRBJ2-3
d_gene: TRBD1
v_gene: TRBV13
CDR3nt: TGTGCCAGCAGACCTACCCCGACAGGGCATACGCAGTATTTT
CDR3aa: CASRPTPTGHTQYF

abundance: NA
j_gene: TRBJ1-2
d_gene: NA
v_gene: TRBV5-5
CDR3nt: TGTGCCAGCAGCATCCGGGACACAGGCTACACCTTC
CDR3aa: CASSIRDTGYTF

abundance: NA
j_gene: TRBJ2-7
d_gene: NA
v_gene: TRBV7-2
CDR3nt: TGTGCCAGCAGCCCGCAAAGCGGCAGCTACGAGCAGTACTTC
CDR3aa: CASSPQSGSYEQYF

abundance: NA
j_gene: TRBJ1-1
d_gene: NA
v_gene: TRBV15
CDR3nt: TGTGCCACCAGCAGACCGGGACAACTGAACACTGAAGCTTTCTTT
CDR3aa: CATSRPGQLNTEAFF

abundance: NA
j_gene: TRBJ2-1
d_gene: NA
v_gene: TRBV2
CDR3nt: TGTGCCAGCTATATACAGCATTCCTACAATGAGCAGTTCTTC
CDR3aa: CASYIQHSYNEQFF

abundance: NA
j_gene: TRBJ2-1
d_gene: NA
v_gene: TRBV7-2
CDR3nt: TGTGCCAGCAGCTTAAGACAGGTTCGCTCCTACAATGAGCAGTTCTTC
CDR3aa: CASSLRQVRSYNEQFF

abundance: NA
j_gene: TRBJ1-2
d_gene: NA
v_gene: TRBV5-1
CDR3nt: TGCGCCAGCAGCTTGGGACAGACTAAGGACTATGGCTACACCTTC
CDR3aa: CASSLGQTKDYGYTF

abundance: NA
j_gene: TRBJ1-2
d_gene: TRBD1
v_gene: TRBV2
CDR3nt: TGTGCCAGCAGTGGGGACAGGGGGGACTATGGCTACACCTTC
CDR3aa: CASSGDRGDYGYTF

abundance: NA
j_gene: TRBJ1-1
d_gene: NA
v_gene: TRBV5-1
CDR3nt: TGCGCCAGCAGCTTCCTACAGGGAAGCACTGAAGCTTTCTTT
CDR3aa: CASSFLQGSTEAFF

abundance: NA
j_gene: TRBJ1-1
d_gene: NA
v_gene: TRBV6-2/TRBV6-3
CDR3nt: TGTGCCAGCAGTTACCCCCCAGGGTCCCCCACTGAAGCTTTCTTT
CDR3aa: CASSYPPGSPTEAFF

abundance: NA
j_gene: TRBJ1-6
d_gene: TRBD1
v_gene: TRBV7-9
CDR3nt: TGTGCCAGCAGCTTAGTTTCGGGACAGGGTTATTCACCCCTCCACTTT
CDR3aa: CASSLVSGQGYSPLHF

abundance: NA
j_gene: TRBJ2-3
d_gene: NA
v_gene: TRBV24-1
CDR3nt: TGTGCCACCAGTGACTTTCGGACTCCGGAGCGATCGCAGTATTTT
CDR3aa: CATSDFRTPERSQYF

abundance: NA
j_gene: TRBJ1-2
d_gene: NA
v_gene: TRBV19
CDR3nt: TGTGCCAGTAGTATATTGTACAGCAGCTATGGCTACACCTTC
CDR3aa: CASSILYSSYGYTF

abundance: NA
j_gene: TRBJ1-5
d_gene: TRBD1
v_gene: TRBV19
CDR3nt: TGTGCCAGTAGTATAAGGGACAGACTAGATAGCAATCAGCCCCAGCATTTT
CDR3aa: CASSIRDRLDSNQPQHF

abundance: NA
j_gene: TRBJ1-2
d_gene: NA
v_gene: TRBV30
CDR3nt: TGTGCCTGGAGTAGGGGCCAGGGGACCTATGGCTACACCTTC
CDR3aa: CAWSRGQGTYGYTF

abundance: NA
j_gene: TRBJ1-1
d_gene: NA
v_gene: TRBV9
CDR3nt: TGTGCCAGCAGCGTAGCTGGCCAGGGGAGTGAAGCTTTCTTT
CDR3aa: CASSVAGQGSEAFF

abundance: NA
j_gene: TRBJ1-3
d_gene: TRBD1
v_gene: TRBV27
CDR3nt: TGTGCCAGCAGCTACGGGACAGCTACCCGAAACACCATATATTTT
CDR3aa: CASSYGTATRNTIYF

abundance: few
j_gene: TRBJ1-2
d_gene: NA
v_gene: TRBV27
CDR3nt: TGTGCCAGCAGGCCCACCGGGACACGAGCCTATGGCTACACCTTC
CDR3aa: CASRPTGTRAYGYTF

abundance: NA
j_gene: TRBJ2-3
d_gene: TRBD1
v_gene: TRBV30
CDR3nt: TGTGCCTGGACCCGGGACAGGGTTGGGGATACGCAGTATTTT
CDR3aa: CAWTRDRVGDTQYF

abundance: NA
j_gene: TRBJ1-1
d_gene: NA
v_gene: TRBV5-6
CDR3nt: TGTGCCAGCAGCCCCACAGGGTCGGGCACTGAAGCTTTCTTT
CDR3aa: CASSPTGSGTEAFF

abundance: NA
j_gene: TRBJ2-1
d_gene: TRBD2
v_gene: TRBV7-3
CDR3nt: TGTGCCAGCAGCCCCACTGCGGGAGGCTACAATGAGCAGTTCTTC
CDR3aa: CASSPTAGGYNEQFF

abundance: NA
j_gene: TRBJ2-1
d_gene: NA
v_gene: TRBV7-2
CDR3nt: TGTGCCAGCAGCTACCCCTTCGGAGCGGGTGCATACAATGAGCAGTTCTTC
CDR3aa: CASSYPFGAGAYNEQFF

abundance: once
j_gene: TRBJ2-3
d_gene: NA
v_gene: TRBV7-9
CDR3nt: TGTGCCAGCAGCTTAATGTCTGGCCTTGGCACAGATACGCAGTATTTT
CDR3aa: CASSLMSGLGTDTQYF

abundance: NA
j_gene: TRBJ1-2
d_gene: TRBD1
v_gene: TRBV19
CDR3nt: TGTGCCAGTAGTATCTCTAACAGGGGAGACTATGGCTACACCTTC
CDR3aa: CASSISNRGDYGYTF

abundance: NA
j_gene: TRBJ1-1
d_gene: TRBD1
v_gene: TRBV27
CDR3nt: TGTGCCAGCAGTCAGTACAGGGGGCGGCGGACTGAAGCTTTCTTT
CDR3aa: CASSQYRGRRTEAFF

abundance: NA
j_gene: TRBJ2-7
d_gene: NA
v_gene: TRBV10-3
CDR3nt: TGTGCCATCAGTGAGTCGATAGGGGGGGCCCGGGAGCAGTACTTC
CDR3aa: CAISESIGGAREQYF

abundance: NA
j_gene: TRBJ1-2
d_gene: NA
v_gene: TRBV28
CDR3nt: TGTGCCAGCAGTTTAGGGGCAGCTAACTATGGCTACACCTTC
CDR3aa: CASSLGAANYGYTF

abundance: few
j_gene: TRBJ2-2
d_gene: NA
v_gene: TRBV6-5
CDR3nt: TGTGCCAGCAGTTCTCCCATGGGGGAAGGAACCGGGGAGCTGTTTTTT
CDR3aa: CASSSPMGEGTGELFF

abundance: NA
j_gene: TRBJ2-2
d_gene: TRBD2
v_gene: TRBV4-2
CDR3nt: TGTGCCAGCAGCCAAGAAGGGCTAGCGGGAGGTTACGGGGAGCTGTTTTTT
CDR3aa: CASSQEGLAGGYGELFF

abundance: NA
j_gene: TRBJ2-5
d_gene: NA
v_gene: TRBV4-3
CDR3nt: TGCGCCAGCAGCCAAGTAGGGGTGGGGGAGACCCAGTACTTC
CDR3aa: CASSQVGVGETQYF

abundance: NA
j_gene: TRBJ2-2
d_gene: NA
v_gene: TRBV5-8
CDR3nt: TGTGCCAGCAGCTTGGGAGTCTGGACCGGGGAGCTGTTTTTT
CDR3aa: CASSLGVWTGELFF

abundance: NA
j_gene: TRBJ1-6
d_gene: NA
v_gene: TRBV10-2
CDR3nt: TGCGCCATCAAAAGCTCCTATAATTCACCCCTCCACTTT
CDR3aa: CAIKSSYNSPLHF

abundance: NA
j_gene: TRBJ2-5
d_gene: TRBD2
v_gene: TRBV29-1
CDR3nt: TGCAGCGTTGAAACCGGGAGGGTCCAAGAGACCCAGTACTTC
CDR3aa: CSVETGRVQETQYF

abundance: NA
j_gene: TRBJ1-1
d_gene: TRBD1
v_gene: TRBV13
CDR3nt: TGTGCCAGCAGCTTAACGCGCCGGGACAGGGGTGAAGCTTTCTTT
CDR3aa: CASSLTRRDRGEAFF

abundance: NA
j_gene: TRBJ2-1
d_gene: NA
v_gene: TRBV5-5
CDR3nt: TGTGCCCCGGGAGAGACCCCCTACAATGAGCAGTTCTTC
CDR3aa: CAPGETPYNEQFF